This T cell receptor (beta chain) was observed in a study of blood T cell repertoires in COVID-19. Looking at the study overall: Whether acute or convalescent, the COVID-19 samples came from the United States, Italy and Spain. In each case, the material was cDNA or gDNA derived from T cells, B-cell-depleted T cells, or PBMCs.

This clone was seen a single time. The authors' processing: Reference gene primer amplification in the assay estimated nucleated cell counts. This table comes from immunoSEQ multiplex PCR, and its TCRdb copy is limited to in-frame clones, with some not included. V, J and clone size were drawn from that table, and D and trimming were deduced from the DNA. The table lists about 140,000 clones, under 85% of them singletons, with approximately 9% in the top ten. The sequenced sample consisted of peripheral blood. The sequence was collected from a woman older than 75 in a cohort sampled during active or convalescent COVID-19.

CDR3 coding DNA: TGCGCCAGCAGCCAACCGACAGGGGGCTTAAACTATGGCTACACCTTC. Translating gives CASSQPTGGLNYGYTF. The chain carries TRBV4-1 and TRBJ1-2; 10 bases map to TRBD1. From germline, CDR1 is MGHRA and CDR2 YSYEKL. J gave up 2 bases and V 2 bases, and 5 bases lay outside the gene matches. This CDR3 has 16 residues.